The 24 T cell receptor beta chains given below trace back to one sample, sequenced in a study of human versus mouse CDR3 diversity and MHC coevolution. Sequencing was performed with immunoSEQ multiplex PCR; in TCRdb, only in-frame clones are kept and a portion is missing. The table includes about 83,000 clones, under 95% detected once. Sequenced input: naive CD4+ T cells from blood. Subset: CD45RO-negative CD62L-positive naive CD4 T cells. These receptors were collected from a person aged 25 to 75 in good health.

The rearrangement links TRBV4-3 to TRBJ1-5, with D maybe TRBD1 (5 bases). Trimming removed 1 base at V and 8 bases at J, with 9 bases between. Germline V lookup: CDR1 LGHNA, CDR2 YSLEER. This CDR3 is built from 13 residues. As DNA, the CDR3 is TGCGCCAGCAGCCAAGGCAGGGATGAGCCCCAGCATTTT. Translation gives CASSQGRDEPQHF.

This clone has only one observation. The genes are TRBV5-1 and TRBJ2-3; D gene unclear. Trimming took 0 bases from V and 0 from J, leaving 8 bases between them. The CDR3 spans 15 residues. Germline V gene lookup returns CDR1 SGHRS and CDR2 YFSETQ. The DNA of the CDR3 is TGCGCCAGCAGCTTGGACTCTTCTAGCACAGATACGCAGTATTTT. It encodes CASSLDSSSTDTQYF.

CDR3 residues: CATSRDQGGYGYTF. CDR3 sequence (DNA): TGTGCCACCAGCAGAGATCAGGGTGGCTATGGCTACACCTTC. The V gene is TRBV15, the J gene TRBJ1-2; D might be TRBD1 (5 bases). Trimming took 0 bases from V and 4 from J, leaving 9 bases between them. This CDR3 is built from 14 residues. Germline V lookup: CDR1 LNHNV, CDR2 YYDKDF (reference sequence).

The CDR3 protein is CASSVERALGGYTF. CDR3 nucleotides: TGTGCCAGCAGCGTAGAGCGGGCCTTGGGAGGCTACACCTTC. The rearrangement links TRBV9 to TRBJ1-2; D unclear. CDR1 is SGDLS and CDR2 is YYNGEE in the germline V gene. The CDR3 is 14 residues long. The germline V and J ends were trimmed by 0 bases and 8 bases, with 14 bases remaining between them.

The V gene is TRBV7-9, the J gene TRBJ2-3; tentative D call: TRBD1 (6 bases). Germline CDR1 reads SEHNR; CDR2 reads FQNEAQ (reference sequence). V was shortened by 1 base and J by 2 bases, with 16 bases between the two germline ends. The CDR3 covers 17 residues. The CDR3 here is CASSLGGWGQHTDTQYF. The CDR3 DNA reads as TGTGCCAGCAGCTTAGGGGGGTGGGGACAACACACAGATACGCAGTATTTT.

The chain combines TRBV28 with TRBJ1-5, with D maybe TRBD1 (6 bases). Germline CDR1 is MDHEN and CDR2 is SYDVKM. Trimming removed 7 bases from V and 2 bases from J, with 12 bases in between. This CDR3 comprises 14 residues. CDR3 protein: CASNRVGGNQPQHF. The CDR3 nucleotides read TGTGCCAGCAACAGGGTGGGTGGCAATCAGCCCCAGCATTTT.

J is TRBJ1-1 and V is TRBV6-5; TRBD1 matches at 8 bases. V lost 6 bases, J lost 5 bases, and 8 bases stayed unmatched. The CDR3 extends over 14 amino acids. Germline V gene data show CDR1 as MNHEY and CDR2 as SVGAGI. Here the CDR3 DNA reads TGTGCCAGCAGCCACAGGGGGTGGCGGACTGAAGCTTTCTTT. Amino acid sequence: CASSHRGWRTEAFF.

The chain recombines TRBV6-5 with TRBJ1-6; D uncertain. V dropped 5 bases and J dropped 11 bases, with 13 bases sitting between them. The CDR3 covers 13 residues. CDR1 and CDR2 from the germline V gene are MNHEY and SVGAGI. CDR3 coding DNA: TGTGCCAGCAGTGAGGAGCATGGAGCACCCCTCCACTTT. It is translated as CASSEEHGAPLHF.

The chain combines TRBV6-4 with TRBJ2-1; 9 bases line up with TRBD1. The CDR3 covers 15 residues. Germline CDR1 and CDR2: MRHNA and SNTAGT. J lost 2 bases, V lost 5 bases, and 4 bases had no gene match. CDR3 DNA: TGTGCCAGCAGTTCTGGACAGGGGCCCTACAATGAGCAGTTCTTC. The encoded protein is CASSSGQGPYNEQFF.

The V gene is TRBV15, the J gene TRBJ2-7, with TRBD2 as a possible D gene (5 bases). The germline gives CDR1 LNHNV, CDR2 YYDKDF (reference sequence). V was cut by 0 bases and J by 6 bases, with 15 bases left in between. This CDR3 is built from 15 residues. As DNA, the CDR3 is TGTGCCACCAGCAGAGATCTAGTTACGGGGTTCGAGCAGTACTTC. Translating gives CATSRDLVTGFEQYF. Complete variable domain (other parts from reference TRBV15 and TRBJ2-7): DAMVIQNPRYQVTQFGKPVTLSCSQTLNHNVMYWYQQKSSQAPKLLFHYYDKDFNNEADTPDNFQSRRPNTSFCFLDIRSPGLGDTAMYLCATSRDLVTGFEQYFGPGTRLTVT.

This rearrangement joins TRBV18 to TRBJ1-2; no clear D gene. The CDR3 extends over 13 amino acids. In germline, CDR1 is KGHSH, CDR2 LQKENI. V lost 3 bases and J lost 7, with 12 bases in between. As DNA, the CDR3 is TGTGCCAGCTCACCGACGGGATATTCTGGCTACACCTTC. Protein sequence: CASSPTGYSGYTF.

This clone was seen just once. V is TRBV29-1 and J is TRBJ2-7, with D possibly being TRBD2 (5 bases). This CDR3 region has 16 residues. The V gene lost 3 bases and the J gene lost 0 bases, with 18 bases spanning the gap. Germline CDR1 reads SQVTM; CDR2 reads ANQGSEA. The CDR3 here is CSVEMMVGASSYEQYF. CDR3 DNA sequence: TGCAGCGTTGAGATGATGGTGGGAGCTAGCTCCTACGAGCAGTACTTC.

The V gene is TRBV6-1, the J gene TRBJ2-3, with 8 positions matching TRBD2. CDR1 and CDR2 (germline): MNHNS, SASEGT. The CDR3 is made up of 15 amino acids. The junction had 8 bases not matched to a gene; V was cut back by 6 bases and J by 3 bases. CDR3: CASSGGGRVTDTQYF. For the CDR3, the DNA is TGTGCCAGCAGCGGGGGGGGCAGGGTGACAGATACGCAGTATTTT.

V usage is TRBV30 and J usage is TRBJ1-2; D remains ambiguous. The germline V and J ends were trimmed by 0 bases and 8 bases, with 13 bases remaining between them. The CDR3 totals 13 residues. CDR1 and CDR2 (germline): GTSNPN, SVGIG (reference sequence). Here the CDR3 DNA reads TGTGCCTGGAGTGTCGCGTCCTCGGGAGGCTACACCTTC. Translating it yields CAWSVASSGGYTF.

This clone showed up just a few times. The V and J genes are TRBV7-9 and TRBJ1-2; D might be TRBD1 (5 bases). The CDR3 runs 15 residues. Trimming removed 0 bases from V and 7 bases from J, with 15 bases in between. Looked up from germline, CDR1 is SEHNR and CDR2 is FQNEAQ (reference sequence). The CDR3 spells CASSLAGGGDRGYTF. CDR3 bases: TGTGCCAGCAGCTTAGCCGGGGGAGGGGATCGTGGCTACACCTTC. Full variable domain (rest looked up from reference TRBV7-9 and TRBJ1-2): DTGVSQNPRHKITKRGQNVTFRCDPISEHNRLYWYRQTLGQGPEFLTYFQNEAQLEKSRLLSDRFSAERPKGSFSTLEIQRTEQGDSAMYLCASSLAGGGDRGYTFGSGTRLTVV.

The chain has TRBV5-1 and TRBJ2-3, with unresolved D. The CDR3 contains 11 residues. The germline gives CDR1 SGHRS, CDR2 YFSETQ. Deletions cut 1 base from V and 6 bases from J, with 3 bases between. The CDR3 bases are TGCGCCAGCAGCTTGCTTGATACGCAGTATTTT. It yields the protein CASSLLDTQYF.

The CDR3 coding sequence is TGTGCCAGCAGCTTGGGGGGGACAGGGACTGAAGCTTTCTTT. Protein: CASSLGGTGTEAFF. The chain combines TRBV5-5 with TRBJ1-1, with TRBD1 matching over 9 bases. This CDR3 spans 14 amino acids. Trimming removed 0 bases from V and 5 bases from J; junction bases left unmatched: 2. Germline V lookup: CDR1 SGHKS, CDR2 YYEKEE (reference sequence).

The chain combines TRBV25-1 with TRBJ1-2, with D perhaps matching TRBD1 (6 bases). Germline CDR1 reads MGHDK; CDR2 reads SYGVNS. The CDR3 is 14 residues long. V lost 1 base to trimming and J lost 3 bases, with 9 bases between them. The CDR3 DNA reads as TGTGCCAGCAGTGAATGGGGGGGCCACTATGGCTACACCTTC. Protein: CASSEWGGHYGYTF.

The J gene is TRBJ1-5, the V gene TRBV2, with a possible D match to TRBD1 (6 bases). Trimming took off 6 bases at V and 2 bases at J, with 17 bases between the two ends. The CDR3 totals 16 residues. Looked up from germline, CDR1 is SNHLY and CDR2 is FYNNEI. CDR3 nucleotide sequence: TGTGCCAGCAGCAATAAAGGGGGGGCTGGCAATCAGCCCCAGCATTTT. Amino acids: CASSNKGGAGNQPQHF.

This clone was found once. The J gene is TRBJ2-1, the V gene TRBV9, with D unclear. Trimming pared 0 bases from V and 2 bases from J, leaving 9 bases between. The CDR3 has 15 amino acids. Germline V gene sequence: CDR1 SGDLS, CDR2 YYNGEE. The CDR3: CASSVESTTYNEQFF. CDR3 coding DNA: TGTGCCAGCAGCGTAGAGTCAACAACCTACAATGAGCAGTTCTTC.

Regarding this clone: Other DNA sequences from this sample encode an identical CDR3 as well. The J gene is TRBJ2-5, the V gene TRBV5-1; a possible D gene is TRBD1 (7 bases). The CDR3 loop spans 14 amino acids. Trimming removed 0 bases from V and 4 bases from J, with 10 bases in between. Germline V lookup: CDR1 SGHRS, CDR2 YFSETQ. The DNA for the CDR3 is TGCGCCAGCAGCTTGGGTCAGGGGGGAGAGACCCAGTACTTC. It yields the protein CASSLGQGGETQYF. The complete variable domain, with remaining parts taken from reference TRBV5-1 and TRBJ2-5, reads KAGVTQTPRYLIKTRGQQVTLSCSPISGHRSVSWYQQTPGQGLQFLFEYFSETQRNKGNFPGRFSGRQFSNSRSEMNVSTLELGDSALYLCASSLGQGGETQYFGPGTRLLVL.

This sequence joins TRBV19 and TRBJ2-3; TRBD2 matches 13 bases. V lost 4 bases and J lost 0; bases outside the gene matches: 7. The CDR3 length is 18 residues. From germline, CDR1 is LNHDA and CDR2 SQIVND (reference sequence). In nucleotides, the CDR3 is TGTGCCAGTAGTACTTCCGGGACTAGCGGGACCAGCACAGATACGCAGTATTTT. Translation: CASSTSGTSGTSTDTQYF.

The chain has TRBV5-1 and TRBJ2-7; 8 nucleotides line up with TRBD1. V was pared by 7 bases and J by 5 bases, with 11 bases of the junction left unmatched. Germline lookup yields CDR1 SGHRS and CDR2 YFSETQ. The CDR3 totals 14 residues. The CDR3 sequence is CASGPTGAWNEQYF. DNA of the CDR3: TGCGCCAGCGGCCCGACAGGGGCATGGAACGAGCAGTACTTC.

The V and J genes are TRBV7-2 and TRBJ1-5; 11 nucleotides line up with TRBD1. CDR1 and CDR2 (germline): SGHTA, FQGNSA. J was trimmed by 7 bases and V by 5 bases; bases with no gene match: 4. This CDR3 has 14 amino acids. The CDR3 nucleotides are TGTGCCAGCAGCACCCGGACAGGGGGCCAGCCCCAGCATTTT. This gives the protein CASSTRTGGQPQHF.